This T cell receptor (beta chain) was identified in a study of CXCR3-negative and CXCR3-positive naive CD8 T cells. This CDR3 spans 19 amino acids. Germline V lookup: CDR1 MNHEY, CDR2 SMNVEV (reference sequence). Findings of the study overall: Higher TRB CDR3 hydrophobicity marked CXCR3-positive naive cells relative to CXCR3-negative naive cells.

Each TRB cDNA library was prepared by 5' RACE (with UMI labels). For each CDR3 protein, TCRdb gives one entry from its re-call of the 5' RACE reads, without DNA. The sample features around 88,000 distinct CDR3 sequences, with approximately 1.1% in its top ten. Comments on this clonotype: Its antigen remains unknown.

The clonotype comes from a human donor in good health. Some clones in this sample may be carry-over from other donors' samples. The chain joins TRBV27 to TRBJ2-1; the TCRdb D gene call, TRBD2, has no DNA to confirm it. Sequences were obtained from naive CXCR3+ CD8+ T cells from blood. Documented subset: CD45RO-CCR7+CD27+CD95- naive CD8+ T cells expressing CXCR3 (TNR3+). Here the CDR3 reads CASSPYLAGGHLSYNEQFF.